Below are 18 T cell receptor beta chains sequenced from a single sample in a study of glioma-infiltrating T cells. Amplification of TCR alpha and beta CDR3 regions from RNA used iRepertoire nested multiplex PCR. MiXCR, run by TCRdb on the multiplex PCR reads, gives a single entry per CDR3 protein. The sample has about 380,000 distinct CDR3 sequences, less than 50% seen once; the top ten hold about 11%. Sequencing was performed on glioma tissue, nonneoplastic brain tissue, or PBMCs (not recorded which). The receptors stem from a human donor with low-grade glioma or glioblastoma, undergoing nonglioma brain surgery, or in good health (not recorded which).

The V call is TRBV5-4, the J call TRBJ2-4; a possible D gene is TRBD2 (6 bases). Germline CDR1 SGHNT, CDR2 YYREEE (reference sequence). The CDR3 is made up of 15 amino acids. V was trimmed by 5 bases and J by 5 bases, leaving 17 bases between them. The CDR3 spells CASSPRLVAQNIQYF. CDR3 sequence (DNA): TGTGCCAGCAGTCCCCGACTAGTTGCCCAAAACATTCAGTACTTC.

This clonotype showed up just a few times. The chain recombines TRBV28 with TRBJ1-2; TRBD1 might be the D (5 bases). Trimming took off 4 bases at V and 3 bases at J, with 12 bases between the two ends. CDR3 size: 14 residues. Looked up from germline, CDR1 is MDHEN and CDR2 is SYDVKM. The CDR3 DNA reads TGTGCCAGCAGTTCGGGGACCCTCGACTATGGCTACACCTTC. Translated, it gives CASSSGTLDYGYTF.

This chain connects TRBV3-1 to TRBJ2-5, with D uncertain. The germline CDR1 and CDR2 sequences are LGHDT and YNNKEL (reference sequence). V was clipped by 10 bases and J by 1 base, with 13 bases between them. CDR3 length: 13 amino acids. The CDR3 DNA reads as TGTGCCACCTCGGAAGCAGTCCAAGAGACCCAGTACTTC. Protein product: CATSEAVQETQYF.

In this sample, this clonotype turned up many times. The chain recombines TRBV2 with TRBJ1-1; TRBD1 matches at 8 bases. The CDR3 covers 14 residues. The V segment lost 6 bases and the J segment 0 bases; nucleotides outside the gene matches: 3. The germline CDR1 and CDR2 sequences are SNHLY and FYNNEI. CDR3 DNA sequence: TGTGCCAGCAGGGGGGGACAGGTGAACACTGAAGCTTTCTTT. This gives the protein CASRGGQVNTEAFF. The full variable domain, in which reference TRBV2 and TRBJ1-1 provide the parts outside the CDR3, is EPEVTQTPSHQVTQMGQEVILRCVPISNHLYFYWYRQILGQKVEFLVSFYNNEISEKSEIFDDQFSVERPDGSNFTLKIRSTKLEDSAMYFCASRGGQVNTEAFFGQGTRLTVV.

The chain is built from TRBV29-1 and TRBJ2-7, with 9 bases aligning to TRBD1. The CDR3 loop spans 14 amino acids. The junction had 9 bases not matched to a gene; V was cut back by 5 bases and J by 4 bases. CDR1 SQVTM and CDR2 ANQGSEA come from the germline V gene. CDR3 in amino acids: CSVFSTGGPYEQYF. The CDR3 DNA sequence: TGCAGCGTTTTCTCGACAGGGGGACCTTACGAGCAGTACTTC.

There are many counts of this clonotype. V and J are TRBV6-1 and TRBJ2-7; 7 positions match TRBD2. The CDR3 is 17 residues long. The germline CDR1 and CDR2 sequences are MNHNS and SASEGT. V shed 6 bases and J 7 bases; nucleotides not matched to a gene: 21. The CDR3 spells CASRGRSTGAGMGEQYF. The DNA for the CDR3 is TGTGCCAGCAGGGGCCGGTCAACAGGAGCGGGAATGGGGGAGCAGTACTTC.

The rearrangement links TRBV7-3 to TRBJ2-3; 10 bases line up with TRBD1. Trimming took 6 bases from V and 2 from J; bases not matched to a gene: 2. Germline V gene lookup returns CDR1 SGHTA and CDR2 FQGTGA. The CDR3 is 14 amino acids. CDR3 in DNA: TGTGCCAGCAGTGACAGGGGGCCCACAGATACGCAGTATTTT. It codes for CASSDRGPTDTQYF. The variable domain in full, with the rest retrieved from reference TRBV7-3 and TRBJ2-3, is GAGVSQTPSNKVTEKGKYVELRCDPISGHTALYWYRQSLGQGPEFLIYFQGTGAADDSGLPNDRFFAVRPEGSVSTLKIQRTERGDSAVYLCASSDRGPTDTQYFGPGTRLTVL.

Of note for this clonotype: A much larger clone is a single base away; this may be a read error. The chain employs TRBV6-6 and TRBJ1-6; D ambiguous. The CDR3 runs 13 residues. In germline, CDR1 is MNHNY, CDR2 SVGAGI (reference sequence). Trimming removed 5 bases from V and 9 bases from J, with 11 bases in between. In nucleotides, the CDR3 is TGTGCCAGCAGTGGAACGGTCCGTTCACCCCTCCACTTT. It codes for CASSGTVRSPLHF.

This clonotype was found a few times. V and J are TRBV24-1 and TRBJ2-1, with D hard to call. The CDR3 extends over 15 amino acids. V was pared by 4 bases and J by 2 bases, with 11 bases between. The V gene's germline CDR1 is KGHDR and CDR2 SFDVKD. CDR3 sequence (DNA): TGTGCCACCAGTGAGGGCTCTTCTCCCTACAATGAGCAGTTCTTC. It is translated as CATSEGSSPYNEQFF.

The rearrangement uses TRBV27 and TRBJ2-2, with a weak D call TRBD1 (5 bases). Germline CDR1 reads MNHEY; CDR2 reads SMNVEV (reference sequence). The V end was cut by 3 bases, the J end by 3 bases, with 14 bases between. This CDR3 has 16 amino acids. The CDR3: CASSLGQAADTGELFF. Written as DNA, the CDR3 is TGTGCCAGCAGTTTGGGGCAGGCGGCTGACACCGGGGAGCTGTTTTTT.

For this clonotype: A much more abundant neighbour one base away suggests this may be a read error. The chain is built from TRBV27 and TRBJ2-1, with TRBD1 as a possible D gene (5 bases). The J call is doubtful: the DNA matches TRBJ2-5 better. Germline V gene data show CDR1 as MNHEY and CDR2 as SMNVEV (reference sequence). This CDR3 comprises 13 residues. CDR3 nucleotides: TGTGCCAGCAGTTTGGTGTATCAGGGGACCCAGTACTTC. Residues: CASSLVYQGTQYF.

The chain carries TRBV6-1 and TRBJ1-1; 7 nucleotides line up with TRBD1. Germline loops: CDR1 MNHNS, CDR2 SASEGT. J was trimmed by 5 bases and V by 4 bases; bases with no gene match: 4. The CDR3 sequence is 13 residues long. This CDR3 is CASSGQGETEAFF. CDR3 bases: TGTGCCAGCAGTGGACAGGGAGAGACTGAAGCTTTCTTT.

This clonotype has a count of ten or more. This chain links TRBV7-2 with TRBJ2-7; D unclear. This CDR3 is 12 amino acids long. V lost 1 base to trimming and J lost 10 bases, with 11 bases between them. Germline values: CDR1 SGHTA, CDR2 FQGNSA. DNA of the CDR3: TGTGCCAGCAGCTTAGACAAGCCTGTCCAGTACTTC. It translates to CASSLDKPVQYF. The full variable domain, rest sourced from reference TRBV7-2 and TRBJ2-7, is GAGVSQSPSNKVTEKGKDVELRCDPISGHTALYWYRQSLGQGLEFLIYFQGNSAPDKSGLPSDRFSAERTGGSVSTLTIQRTQQEDSAVYLCASSLDKPVQYFGPGTRLTVT.

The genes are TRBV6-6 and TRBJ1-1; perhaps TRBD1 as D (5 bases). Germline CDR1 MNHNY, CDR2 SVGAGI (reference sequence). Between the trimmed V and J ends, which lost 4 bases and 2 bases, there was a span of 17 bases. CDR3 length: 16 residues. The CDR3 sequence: CASSSYSGGSNTEAFF. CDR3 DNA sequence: TGTGCCAGCAGTTCGTACTCTGGGGGTTCCAACACTGAAGCTTTCTTT.

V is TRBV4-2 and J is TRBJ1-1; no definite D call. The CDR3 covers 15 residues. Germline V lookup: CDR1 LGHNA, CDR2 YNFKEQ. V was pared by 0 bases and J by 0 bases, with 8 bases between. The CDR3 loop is CASSQEASLNTEAFF. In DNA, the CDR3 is TGTGCCAGCAGCCAAGAGGCAAGTCTGAACACTGAAGCTTTCTTT.

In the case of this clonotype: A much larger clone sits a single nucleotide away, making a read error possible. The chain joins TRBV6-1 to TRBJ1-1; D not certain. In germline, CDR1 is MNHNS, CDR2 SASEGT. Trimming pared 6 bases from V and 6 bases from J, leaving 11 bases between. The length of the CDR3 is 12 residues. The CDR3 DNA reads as TGTGCCAGCAGCTCCGTGGTAGCTGAAGCTTTCTTT. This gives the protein CASSSVVAEAFF.

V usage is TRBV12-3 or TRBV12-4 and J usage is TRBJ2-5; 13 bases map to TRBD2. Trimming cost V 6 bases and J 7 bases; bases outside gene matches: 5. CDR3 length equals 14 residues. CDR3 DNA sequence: TGTGCCAGCAGCCCGGGACTAGCGGGAACGACCCAGTACTTC. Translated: CASSPGLAGTTQYF.

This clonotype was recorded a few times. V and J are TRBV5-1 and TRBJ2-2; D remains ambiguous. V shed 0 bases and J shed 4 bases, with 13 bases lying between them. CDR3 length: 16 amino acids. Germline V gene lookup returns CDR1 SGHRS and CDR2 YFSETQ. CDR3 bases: TGCGCCAGCAGCTTGGCAAGGTCCTACTCCACCGGGGAGCTGTTTTTT. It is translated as CASSLARSYSTGELFF.